These 9 T cell receptor beta chains originate from one sample sequenced in a study of Ad26.COV2.S vaccination and SARS-CoV-2 variants. Treatment meaning: about 20 received Ad26.COV2.S at low or high dose, single or two shots; 5 received placebo; per-sample allocation not given. Sample collection was performed on day 63 after the first vaccine or placebo injection. Only in-frame clones appear in the TCRdb table, and some are missing; sequencing was by immunoSEQ multiplex PCR. Altogether some 300,000 clones are present, about 82% being singletons, with the ten largest covering 2% to 2.5%. Sequenced here: peripheral blood, sampled in a trial of Ad26.COV2.S vaccine versus placebo. These receptors were taken from a person aged 18-60 years who received the Ad26.COV2.S COVID-19 vaccine or a placebo.

The chain employs TRBV5-6 and TRBJ1-5, with 7 bases fitting TRBD1. Per germline, CDR1 SGHDT and CDR2 YYEEEE. The J segment lost 4 bases and the V segment lost 3 bases, leaving 7 bases of the junction unmatched. The CDR3 extends over 15 amino acids. CDR3 loop: CASSSGQTQNQPQHF. The CDR3 nucleotides read TGTGCCAGCAGCTCGGGACAGACCCAGAATCAGCCCCAGCATTTT.

This chain links TRBV6-4 with TRBJ1-1; no definite D call. Germline-derived CDR1 and CDR2 are MRHNA and SNTAGT. V lost 6 bases to trimming and J lost 3 bases, with 11 bases between them. This CDR3 has 13 residues. The chain's CDR3 is CASSAQEDTEAFF. The CDR3 region has the DNA TGTGCCAGCAGCGCCCAGGAAGACACTGAAGCTTTCTTT.

The chain joins TRBV5-1 to TRBJ2-7, with TRBD2 matching 10 bases. V was clipped by 7 bases and J by 4 bases; unmatched bases: 11. This CDR3 comprises 15 residues. Germline CDR1 SGHRS, CDR2 YFSETQ. The DNA for the CDR3 is TGCGCCAGCCGTCCTCTAGCGGGGGTACGGTACGAGCAGTACTTC. Protein product: CASRPLAGVRYEQYF.

The chain combines TRBV6-5 with TRBJ1-6; a possible D gene is TRBD1 (5 bases). Germline CDR1 MNHEY, CDR2 SVGAGI. The CDR3 contains 15 residues. The ends were cut back, 7 bases at V and 8 bases at J, with 18 bases in the middle. The CDR3 DNA reads TGTGCCAGCACCCTGGGACCGCCCCGGGATTCACCCCTCCACTTT. This gives the protein CASTLGPPRDSPLHF.

J is TRBJ2-1 and V is TRBV29-1; D gene unclear. V was shortened by 1 base and J by 3 bases, with 13 bases between the two germline ends. The CDR3 is 15 residues long. CDR1 SQVTM and CDR2 ANQGSEA come from the germline V gene. The CDR3 region has the DNA TGCAGCGTTGAAGGAAACATGGGTTTCTACAATGAGCAGTTCTTC. This sequence encodes CSVEGNMGFYNEQFF.

The V call is TRBV28, the J call TRBJ2-1; 11 positions match TRBD2. V shed 4 bases, J shed 8 bases, and the junction held 7 bases outside the gene matches. The V gene's germline CDR1 is MDHEN and CDR2 SYDVKM. CDR3 length equals 15 residues. The CDR3 DNA reads TGTGCCAGCAGTTATAGCGGGGGGGCCTTCTATGAGCAGTTCTTC. It encodes CASSYSGGAFYEQFF.

The rearrangement links TRBV7-2 to TRBJ2-5; no clear D gene. Per germline, CDR1 SGHTA and CDR2 FQGNSA. This CDR3 spans 12 amino acids. Trimming shortened V by 5 bases and J by 4 bases, and 8 bases separated the two germline ends. The CDR3 bases are TGTGCCAGCAGCCCCCAGACAGAGACCCAGTACTTC. Its protein is CASSPQTETQYF.

The rearrangement links TRBV6-1 to TRBJ2-6, with TRBD1 matching over 11 bases. V lost 3 bases to trimming and J lost 2 bases; unmatched junction nucleotides: 3. CDR1 and CDR2 from the germline V gene are MNHNS and SASEGT. The CDR3 is 17 amino acids. For the CDR3, the DNA is TGTGCCAGCAGTGATCCGGGACAGGGGGCTGGGGCCAACGTCCTGACTTTC. Protein product: CASSDPGQGAGANVLTF.

The gene calls are TRBV5-6 and TRBJ1-5; D remains ambiguous. The CDR3 is made up of 14 amino acids. The germline V and J ends were trimmed by 2 bases and 6 bases, with 12 bases remaining between them. Germline CDR1 SGHDT, CDR2 YYEEEE. The CDR3 loop reads CASSLVGAGQPQHF. CDR3 nucleotide sequence: TGTGCCAGCAGCTTAGTAGGCGCCGGTCAGCCCCAGCATTTT.